One and the same sample provided the 27 T cell receptor beta chains below, sequenced in a study of T-cell memory formation after mild COVID-19. TCRdb analysed the 5' RACE reads with MiXCR anew, one entry per CDR3 protein. This sample has 300,000 to 400,000 distinct CDR3 sequences; 13% occur once, and the top ten carry about a fifth. Sequencing was carried out using PBMCs or a T cell subset sorted from them (not recorded which). Every receptor here comes from a man between 18 and 35 years old who had mild COVID-19 (a few samples of this study predate the infection). Cell type and time point are not known.

This clonotype was seen more than once but under ten times. The chain employs TRBV29-1 and TRBJ2-2; D is unclear. This CDR3 is 12 amino acids long. The V end lost 3 bases, the J end lost 8 bases, and 10 bases lay between the germline ends. CDR1 and CDR2 from the germline V gene are SQVTM and ANQGSEA. The CDR3 bases are TGCAGCGTTGATGTCCCCTCGGGGGAGCTGTTTTTT. As protein: CSVDVPSGELFF.

A few counts support this clonotype. This chain joins TRBV12-3 or TRBV12-4 and TRBJ1-2, with 7 bases fitting TRBD1. The CDR3 has 13 residues. Trimming took 5 bases from V and 5 from J; bases not matched to a gene: 5. CDR3 sequence reads: CASSGGQMYGYTF. Written as DNA, the CDR3 is TGTGCCAGCAGTGGGGGACAGATGTATGGCTACACCTTC.

This clonotype was detected a few times. The chain employs TRBV28 and TRBJ2-4, with D possibly matching TRBD2 (6 bases). The V and J ends lost 3 bases and 5 bases respectively, with 11 bases between them. The CDR3 is 14 amino acids. The germline CDR1 and CDR2 sequences are MDHEN and SYDVKM. The CDR3 reads CASSFGGSQNIQYF. Here the CDR3 DNA reads TGTGCCAGCAGTTTCGGGGGTTCCCAAAACATTCAGTACTTC.

Ten or more counts support this clonotype. This sequence joins TRBV5-1 and TRBJ2-5, with 10 nucleotides matching TRBD1. The trim removed 1 base at V and 2 bases at J, leaving 8 bases unmatched. Germline assignment: CDR1 SGHRS and CDR2 YFSETQ. CDR3 length: 17 residues. The CDR3 sequence is CASSLPSSGQGQETQYF. CDR3 DNA sequence: TGCGCCAGCAGCTTGCCTTCCTCGGGACAGGGGCAAGAGACCCAGTACTTC.

This clonotype has more than one count but fewer than ten. This chain links TRBV4-1 with TRBJ1-2; D unclear. This CDR3 region has 15 residues. The germline CDR1 and CDR2 sequences are MGHRA and YSYEKL. Trimming shortened V by 6 bases and J by 4 bases, and 18 bases separated the two germline ends. The CDR3 region is CASRRMGSNSYGYTF. The CDR3 DNA follows: TGCGCCAGCAGGCGCATGGGATCGAACTCCTATGGCTACACCTTC.

V gene TRBV25-1 combines with J gene TRBJ2-1, with D unclear. Trimming left V 3 bases short and J 0 bases short, with 9 bases between. The CDR3 totals 15 residues. Looked up from germline, CDR1 is MGHDK and CDR2 is SYGVNS. The CDR3, as DNA: TGTGCCAGCAGTGATATACGGAGCTCCTACAATGAGCAGTTCTTC. This sequence encodes CASSDIRSSYNEQFF. The full variable domain, in which reference TRBV25-1 and TRBJ2-1 provide the parts outside the CDR3, is EADIYQTPRYLVIGTGKKITLECSQTMGHDKMYWYQQDPGMELHLIHYSYGVNSTEKGDLSSESTVSRIRTEHFPLTLESARPSHTSQYLCASSDIRSSYNEQFFGPGTRLTVL.

The genes are TRBV20-1 and TRBJ2-1, with a weak D call TRBD2 (6 bases). CDR1 is DFQATT and CDR2 is SNEGSKA in the germline V gene (reference sequence). V lost 4 bases, J lost 9 bases, and 10 bases lay in between. The length of the CDR3 is 11 residues. CDR3 DNA: TGCAGTGCTAAAGGACTAACTGAGCAGTTCTTC. This codes for CSAKGLTEQFF.

This CDR3 is CASSEALWTYEAFF. Here the CDR3 DNA reads TGTGCCAGCAGTGAAGCGCTCTGGACGTATGAAGCTTTCTTT. The V call is TRBV2, the J call TRBJ1-1; D call uncertain. CDR1 is SNHLY, CDR2 FYNNEI, per germline. V was trimmed by 0 bases and J by 7 bases, leaving 12 bases between them. This CDR3 is 14 amino acids long.

This clonotype was observed at least ten times. The chain carries TRBV7-2 and TRBJ1-5; 8 bases are shared with TRBD1. Germline V CDR1 and CDR2: SGHTA, FQGNSA. CDR3 size: 15 residues. V lost 8 bases and J lost 0; bases outside the gene matches: 6. CDR3 sequence (DNA): TGTGCCAGCGCGGACAGGGCCCATAGCAATCAGCCCCAGCATTTT. It translates to CASADRAHSNQPQHF. Full variable domain (outside the CDR3, taken from reference TRBV7-2 and TRBJ1-5): GAGVSQSPSNKVTEKGKDVELRCDPISGHTALYWYRQSLGQGLEFLIYFQGNSAPDKSGLPSDRFSAERTGGSVSTLTIQRTQQEDSAVYLCASADRAHSNQPQHFGDGTRLSIL.

This clonotype was counted only a few times. This chain's CDR3 is CASSQVNTNYGYTF. The DNA of the CDR3 is TGTGCCAGCAGCCAAGTCAACACGAACTATGGCTACACCTTC. The chain couples TRBV3-1 to TRBJ1-2; D unclear. V lost 1 base, J lost 2 bases, and 8 bases lay in between. CDR1 and CDR2 (germline): LGHDT, YNNKEL (reference sequence). This CDR3 region has 14 residues.

Only a few counts were recorded for this clonotype. The chain links TRBV6-1 to TRBJ2-1; D possibly corresponds to TRBD1 (6 bases). The germline V gene encodes CDR1 MNHNS and CDR2 SASEGT. The CDR3 runs to 13 residues. Trimming pared 4 bases from V and 6 bases from J, leaving 10 bases between. CDR3 in DNA: TGTGCCAGCAGTGGGGACACCTTCAATGAGCAGTTCTTC. It encodes CASSGDTFNEQFF.

This clonotype was counted between two and nine times. The chain is built from TRBV5-1 and TRBJ2-7; D gene ambiguous. V lost 0 bases and J 5 bases, leaving 6 bases between the germline ends. From germline, CDR1 is SGHRS and CDR2 YFSETQ. The CDR3 has 12 amino acids. The CDR3 nucleotides are TGCGCCAGCAGCTTGGAGGGCCACGAGCAGTACTTC. As protein: CASSLEGHEQYF.

This sequence joins TRBV14 and TRBJ1-6, with D possibly matching TRBD1 (5 bases). CDR1 is SGHDN and CDR2 is FVKESK in the germline V gene. The CDR3 consists of 18 residues. Trimming stripped 4 bases from V and 10 bases from J, with 26 bases between. The CDR3 protein is CASSRKRSQGVYPSPLHF. For the CDR3, the DNA is TGTGCCAGCAGCCGAAAGAGGTCGCAGGGCGTTTATCCCTCACCCCTCCACTTT. The full variable domain, with the rest looked up from reference TRBV14 and TRBJ1-6, is EAGVTQFPSHSVIEKGQTVTLRCDPISGHDNLYWYRRVMGKEIKFLLHFVKESKQDESGMPNNRFLAERTGGTYSTLKVQPAELEDSGVYFCASSRKRSQGVYPSPLHFGNGTRLTVT.

In its sample, this clonotype was seen many times. This rearrangement joins TRBV29-1 to TRBJ1-1, with TRBD1 identical over 8 bases. Germline CDR1 and CDR2: SQVTM and ANQGSEA. CDR3 length equals 13 residues. With V trimmed by 8 bases and J by 6 bases, 11 bases remained unmatched. The CDR3 loop is CSTWGQGASEAFF. The CDR3 DNA follows: TGCAGCACCTGGGGGCAGGGGGCATCTGAAGCTTTCTTT.

This clonotype was seen a handful of times. J is TRBJ2-2 and V is TRBV7-3; 7 bases line up with TRBD2. V dropped 5 bases and J dropped 0; count of bases not matched to a gene: 6. The germline V gene has CDR1 SGHTA and CDR2 FQGTGA. CDR3 size: 16 residues. The CDR3 spells CASSPRTRPNTGELFF. CDR3 bases: TGTGCCAGCAGCCCGCGGACTAGGCCGAACACCGGGGAGCTGTTTTTT.

This clonotype was detected a few times. At one boundary the junction diverges from the germline segment, which might be a read error. CDR3 sequence reads: CASSQDEGYGLPFGIF. The DNA for the CDR3 is TGTGCCAGCAGCCAAGATGAGGGGTATGGCCTCCCCTTCGGAATTTTT. The chain couples TRBV4-2 to TRBJ2-3; D may be TRBD1 or TRBD2 (5 bases each). The CDR3 covers 16 residues. Germline V gene sequence: CDR1 LGHNA, CDR2 YNFKEQ.

This clonotype was found a few times. The chain is built from TRBV7-6 and TRBJ1-5; a possible D gene is TRBD1 (5 bases). There are 16 residues in the CDR3. Germline CDR1 SGHVS, CDR2 FNYEAQ. V lost 1 base and J lost 2, with 12 bases in between. The CDR3 DNA follows: TGTGCCAGCAGCTTAGAGGGGCCGGGGGGCAATCAGCCCCAGCATTTT. This translates into CASSLEGPGGNQPQHF.

The chain employs TRBV21-1 and TRBJ1-1; the table assigns TRBD1, which was not confirmed against the DNA. TRBV21-1 is shown as a pseudogene. CDR3 length: 15 amino acids. CDR3 DNA sequence: TGTGCCAGCAGTCCCGACAGGGGGCTTGACACTGAAGCTTTCTTT. This gives the protein CASSPDRGLDTEAFF.

The rearrangement links TRBV11-2 to TRBJ1-2; the match to TRBD1 covers 8 bases. The trim removed 4 bases at V and 5 bases at J, leaving 6 bases unmatched. Germline CDR1 SGHAT, CDR2 FQNNGV. The CDR3 is 14 amino acids. The CDR3 is CASSSIQGAYGYTF. For the CDR3, the DNA is TGTGCCAGCAGCTCCATCCAGGGGGCGTATGGCTACACCTTC. Full variable domain (outside the CDR3, taken from reference TRBV11-2 and TRBJ1-2): EAGVAQSPRYKIIEKRQSVAFWCNPISGHATLYWYQQILGQGPKLLIQFQNNGVVDDSQLPKDRFSAERLKGVDSTLKIQPAKLEDSAVYLCASSSIQGAYGYTFGSGTRLTVV.

This chain connects TRBV6-5 to TRBJ1-5; no reliable D call. CDR3 length equals 15 residues. The germline V gene has CDR1 MNHEY and CDR2 SVGAGI. Trimming removed 0 bases at V and 5 bases at J, with 11 bases between. CDR3 protein: CASSYSSGGYQPQHF. CDR3 DNA: TGTGCCAGCAGTTACTCTTCGGGAGGTTATCAGCCCCAGCATTTT.

This clonotype was observed a handful of times. This chain joins TRBV7-9 and TRBJ1-1; tentatively, D is TRBD1 (6 bases). CDR3 size: 14 residues. V was cut by 5 bases and J by 4 bases, with 14 bases left in between. Germline CDR1 and CDR2: SEHNR and FQNEAQ (reference sequence). In DNA, the CDR3 is TGTGCCAGCAGCCCCCCGGGGGCCGCCACTGAAGCTTTCTTT. Translated, it gives CASSPPGAATEAFF.

The rearrangement joins TRBV20-1 to TRBJ1-1; a possible D gene is TRBD1 (6 bases). Per germline, CDR1 DFQATT and CDR2 SNEGSKA (reference sequence). The CDR3 covers 14 residues. V was trimmed by 4 bases and J by 5 bases, leaving 17 bases between them. CDR3 in DNA: TGCAGTGCTAAGCCGGGACATCGAAGGACTGAAGCTTTCTTT. It encodes CSAKPGHRRTEAFF.

V usage is TRBV4-1 and J usage is TRBJ2-1; 9 bases map to TRBD2. This CDR3 is built from 16 residues. CDR1 and CDR2 from the germline V gene are MGHRA and YSYEKL. V dropped 2 bases and J dropped 6; count of bases not matched to a gene: 8. Here the CDR3 DNA reads TGCGCCAGCAGCCAATCCGGGACTAGCCTGAGCAATGAGCAGTTCTTC. This codes for CASSQSGTSLSNEQFF.

The rearrangement uses TRBV20-1 and TRBJ1-1; D not certain. The CDR3 is 13 residues long. The ends were cut back, 4 bases at V and 1 base at J, with 10 bases in the middle. The germline gives CDR1 DFQATT, CDR2 SNEGSKA (reference sequence). The CDR3 region has the DNA TGCAGTGCTAAAGGGCGGACGAACACTGAAGCTTTCTTT. This sequence encodes CSAKGRTNTEAFF.

This chain joins TRBV11-2 and TRBJ2-3; 11 bases align to TRBD2. Germline V CDR1 and CDR2: SGHAT, FQNNGV. The CDR3 is made up of 16 amino acids. V shed 5 bases, J shed 7 bases, and the junction held 11 bases outside the gene matches. The CDR3 sequence is CASSIQTSGGWNTQYF. For the CDR3, the DNA is TGTGCCAGCAGCATACAAACTAGCGGGGGTTGGAATACGCAGTATTTT.

V is TRBV6-5 and J is TRBJ2-3; TRBD2 might be the D (6 bases). Trimming took off 5 bases at V and 2 bases at J, with 11 bases between the two ends. Germline assignment: CDR1 MNHEY and CDR2 SVGAGI. The CDR3 contains 14 residues. The CDR3 DNA sequence: TGTGCCAGCAGTCAACGACTAGACACAGATACGCAGTATTTT. The encoded protein is CASSQRLDTDTQYF.

The gene calls are TRBV4-3 and TRBJ2-3; 7 positions agree with TRBD1. This CDR3 has 15 amino acids. The V gene end was trimmed by 0 bases and the J gene end by 4 bases; junction bases not matched to a gene: 4. In germline, CDR1 is LGHNA, CDR2 YSLEER. In nucleotides, the CDR3 is TGCGCCAGCAGCCAAGAGAGAAGGGGGCCAGATACGCAGTATTTT. As protein: CASSQERRGPDTQYF.